The 30 T cell receptor beta chains below were found in one sample sequenced in a study of glioma-infiltrating T cells. Using RNA template, CDR3s of TCR alpha and beta were amplified with iRepertoire arm-PCR. TCRdb passed the multiplex PCR reads through MiXCR, listing each CDR3 protein once. Among approximately 400,000 distinct CDR3 sequences listed, 41% were seen once. The sequenced material came from glioma tissue, nonneoplastic brain tissue, or PBMCs (not recorded which). All receptors derive from a human donor with low-grade glioma or glioblastoma, undergoing nonglioma brain surgery, or in good health (not recorded which).

The chain employs TRBV19 and TRBJ1-1; D is unresolved. Trimming took off 5 bases at V and 7 bases at J, with 17 bases between the two ends. Germline V gives CDR1 LNHDA, CDR2 SQIVND (reference sequence). The CDR3 has 14 amino acids. The CDR3 nucleotides are TGTGCCAGTAGTGAAGAGGTCTCCTTGGATGAAGCTTTCTTT. Translation gives CASSEEVSLDEAFF.

At least ten counts were recorded for this clonotype. V gene TRBV28 combines with J gene TRBJ2-7; 10 bases align to TRBD2. This CDR3 spans 14 amino acids. V shed 6 bases and J 4 bases; nucleotides not matched to a gene: 6. The germline V gene has CDR1 MDHEN and CDR2 SYDVKM. The CDR3 DNA reads as TGTGCCAGCAGCCCACAGCGGGAGGGGTACGAGCAGTACTTC. This encodes CASSPQREGYEQYF.

The rearrangement links TRBV12-3 or TRBV12-4 to TRBJ2-7, with D possibly being TRBD1 (5 bases). Trimming pared 6 bases from V and 3 bases from J, leaving 12 bases between. The CDR3 is 13 amino acids. CDR3 nucleotide sequence: TGTGCCAGCAGCTGGGCAGGGCACTACGAGCAGTACTTC. Protein: CASSWAGHYEQYF.

In regard to this clonotype: A much larger clone differs by one base, so this may be a read error. No conserved phenylalanine or tryptophan ends this CDR3, so it is likely a read error. This sequence joins TRBV6-9 and TRBJ1-2; D ambiguous. Germline V lookup: CDR1 MNHGY, CDR2 SVAAGI. Trimming pared 3 bases from V and 2 bases from J, leaving 7 bases between. The length of the CDR3 is 13 residues. The chain's CDR3 is CASSYGENYGYTL. In DNA, the CDR3 is TGTGCCAGCAGTTACGGGGAGAACTATGGCTACACCCTC.

The chain combines TRBV7-8 with TRBJ2-7; 13 bases align to TRBD2. Per the germline V gene, CDR1 is SGHVS and CDR2 is FQNEAQ. J lost 3 bases, V lost 1 base, and 6 bases had no gene match. The CDR3 has 17 residues. CDR3 loop: CASSLGLLAGGVYEQYF. The CDR3 DNA is TGTGCCAGCAGCTTAGGCCTACTAGCGGGAGGGGTCTACGAGCAGTACTTC.

This chain joins TRBV5-6 and TRBJ2-6, with D possibly TRBD2 on 5 matching bases. V lost 4 bases and J lost 4, with 9 bases in between. The V gene's germline CDR1 is SGHDT and CDR2 YYEEEE. The CDR3 sequence is 14 residues long. The CDR3, as DNA: TGTGCCAGCAGCCCGAGAGGGGGGGCCAACGTCCTGACTTTC. Encoded protein: CASSPRGGANVLTF. The full variable domain, in which reference TRBV5-6 and TRBJ2-6 provide the parts outside the CDR3, is DAGVTQSPTHLIKTRGQQVTLRCSPKSGHDTVSWYQQALGQGPQFIFQYYEEEERQRGNFPDRFSGHQFPNYSSELNVNALLLGDSALYLCASSPRGGANVLTFGAGSRLTVL.

This chain connects TRBV20-1 to TRBJ2-1, with 10 bases aligning to TRBD2. Germline CDR1 and CDR2: DFQATT and SNEGSKA (reference sequence). V shed 0 bases and J 3 bases; nucleotides not matched to a gene: 8. The CDR3 covers 17 residues. CDR3 in amino acids: CSARDLAGVMFYNEQFF. DNA of the CDR3: TGCAGTGCTAGAGACCTAGCGGGAGTGATGTTCTACAATGAGCAGTTCTTC.

With respect to this clonotype: A read error may account for a junction end that differs from germline. This chain uses TRBV7-2 with TRBJ2-6, with a tentative D call TRBD1 (6 bases). The CDR3 contains 16 residues. Germline assignment: CDR1 SGHTA and CDR2 FQGNSA. CDR3 coding DNA: TGTGCCAGCAGATTAGGGCAGGGGTCTGGGGCCAACGTCCTGACTTTC. Protein sequence: CASRLGQGSGANVLTF.

The rearrangement links TRBV18 to TRBJ2-5; D is perhaps TRBD1 or TRBD2 (5 bases each). This CDR3 has 15 residues. V lost 4 bases and J lost 7, with 19 bases in between. The germline V gene encodes CDR1 KGHSH and CDR2 LQKENI. Written as DNA, the CDR3 is TGTGCCAGCTCACGTCCCGGGACCACTGCGGGGACCCAGTACTTC. Amino acid sequence: CASSRPGTTAGTQYF.

There are many counts of this clonotype. The chain recombines TRBV28 with TRBJ2-1; 7 positions match TRBD1. The V segment lost 6 bases and the J segment 4 bases; nucleotides outside the gene matches: 6. This CDR3 is built from 14 residues. The germline CDR1 and CDR2 sequences are MDHEN and SYDVKM. CDR3 protein: CASSSWTGYNEQFF. CDR3 DNA sequence: TGTGCCAGCAGCTCGTGGACAGGTTACAATGAGCAGTTCTTC.

The rearrangement uses TRBV28 and TRBJ1-2; D call uncertain. Deletions cut 6 bases from V and 2 bases from J, with 16 bases between. The CDR3 is 15 residues long. Germline V gives CDR1 MDHEN, CDR2 SYDVKM. The CDR3 DNA follows: TGTGCCAGCAGCTTAGGTCTCCGACGGAACTATGGCTACACCTTC. Translation: CASSLGLRRNYGYTF.

The chain has TRBV20-1 and TRBJ1-5, with no clear D. Per germline, CDR1 DFQATT and CDR2 SNEGSKA (reference sequence). V dropped 6 bases and J dropped 5 bases, with 11 bases sitting between them. This CDR3 has 12 residues. The CDR3 reads CSATNDYQPQHF. CDR3 coding DNA: TGCAGTGCCACAAACGATTATCAGCCCCAGCATTTT.

The chain is built from TRBV10-3 and TRBJ2-1; TRBD2 matches at 14 bases. The germline V gene encodes CDR1 ENHRY and CDR2 SYGVKD. V shed 0 bases, J shed 7 bases, and the junction held 5 bases outside the gene matches. This CDR3 spans 17 amino acids. Here the CDR3 DNA reads TGTGCCATCAGTGAGTCGGGAGGACTAGCGGGAGGTAATGAGCAGTTCTTC. This sequence encodes CAISESGGLAGGNEQFF.

The chain recombines TRBV4-2 with TRBJ1-2; D gene uncertain. In germline, CDR1 is LGHNA, CDR2 YNFKEQ. This CDR3 contains 14 residues. V lost 6 bases and J lost 5, with 16 bases in between. The CDR3 DNA reads TGTGCCAGCAGTCCAAATCTGGGCTCTTATGGCTACACCTTC. Translation: CASSPNLGSYGYTF.

This clonotype appeared a few times. The V and J genes are TRBV25-1 and TRBJ2-2; D possibly corresponds to TRBD1 (6 bases). Germline V gene data show CDR1 as MGHDK and CDR2 as SYGVNS. The CDR3 loop spans 15 amino acids. Between the trimmed V and J ends, which lost 0 bases and 4 bases, there was a span of 9 bases. CDR3 DNA: TGTGCCAGCAGTGAATATGCAGGGGCCACCGGGGAGCTGTTTTTT. Amino acid sequence: CASSEYAGATGELFF. The whole variable domain, filled in from reference TRBV25-1 and TRBJ2-2, reads EADIYQTPRYLVIGTGKKITLECSQTMGHDKMYWYQQDPGMELHLIHYSYGVNSTEKGDLSSESTVSRIRTEHFPLTLESARPSHTSQYLCASSEYAGATGELFFGEGSRLTVL.

DNA for the CDR3: TGTGCCAGTAGAAGAACAGTAACCCGGACGGACTACAATGAGCAGTTCTTC. It specifies CASRRTVTRTDYNEQFF. The chain carries TRBV19 and TRBJ2-1; D gene uncertain. The CDR3 is 17 residues long. Germline V CDR1 and CDR2: LNHDA, SQIVND (reference sequence). Deletions cut 6 bases from V and 3 bases from J, with 21 bases between.

To note about this clonotype: Possible read error: a much larger clone is one base away. The chain is built from TRBV4-1 and TRBJ1-1, with D possibly matching TRBD1 (5 bases). Germline V gives CDR1 MGHRA, CDR2 YSYEKL. This CDR3 is built from 15 residues. The CDR3 region is CVSSQEGRMNTEAFF. Written as DNA, the CDR3 is TGCGTCAGCAGCCAAGAGGGACGGATGAACACTGAAGCTTTCTTT.

The chain combines TRBV7-2 with TRBJ2-7; D possibly corresponds to TRBD2 (5 bases). V was cut by 6 bases and J by 0 bases, with 15 bases left in between. Looked up from germline, CDR1 is SGHTA and CDR2 is FQGNSA. The CDR3 contains 15 residues. CDR3 in DNA: TGTGCCAGCAGTCCCGGGCGGGTTGGCTCCTACGAGCAGTACTTC. This encodes CASSPGRVGSYEQYF.

V and J are TRBV27 and TRBJ2-7, with 9 bases identical to TRBD1. Germline V lookup: CDR1 MNHEY, CDR2 SMNVEV (reference sequence). Losses at the gene ends were 6 bases for V and 7 bases for J; bases not matched to a gene: 10. The CDR3 has 14 amino acids. The CDR3 sequence is CASRRRGQGYEQYF. CDR3 coding DNA: TGTGCCAGCAGAAGAAGGGGACAGGGTTATGAGCAGTACTTC.

This clonotype showed up just a few times. The chain combines TRBV2 with TRBJ1-1; possibly TRBD1 for D (6 bases). Per the germline V gene, CDR1 is SNHLY and CDR2 is FYNNEI. Trimming stripped 5 bases from V and 0 bases from J, with 13 bases between. The CDR3 is made up of 15 amino acids. The CDR3 sequence: CASSSMGQLNTEAFF. In DNA, the CDR3 is TGTGCCAGCAGTAGCATGGGACAACTGAACACTGAAGCTTTCTTT.

This clonotype has more than one count but fewer than ten. The chain combines TRBV6-1 with TRBJ2-2; TRBD2 aligns across 8 bases. Unmatched junction bases numbered 2, after V lost 5 bases and J lost 0 bases. Germline V CDR1 and CDR2: MNHNS, SASEGT. This CDR3 has 15 residues. The CDR3 bases are TGTGCCAGCAGTAGACTAGCGCCGAACACCGGGGAGCTGTTTTTT. This sequence encodes CASSRLAPNTGELFF.

The chain combines TRBV5-1 with TRBJ2-1, with 9 nucleotides matching TRBD2. CDR3 length equals 15 residues. CDR1 SGHRS and CDR2 YFSETQ come from the germline V gene. The junction had 4 bases not matched to a gene; V was cut back by 1 base and J by 5 bases. The CDR3 spells CASSLFAGGNNEQFF. The CDR3 DNA reads TGCGCCAGCAGCTTGTTTGCGGGAGGGAACAATGAGCAGTTCTTC.

Note on this clonotype: This likely comes from a read error, as the CDR3 has no conserved phenylalanine or tryptophan at its end. The genes are TRBV28 and TRBJ1-2, with TRBD1 as a possible D gene (5 bases). Trimming left V 3 bases short and J 7 bases short, with 9 bases between. This CDR3 is 12 amino acids long. Per germline, CDR1 MDHEN and CDR2 SYDVKM. Here the CDR3 reads CASSLRGGGYTL. The CDR3 region has the DNA TGTGCCAGCAGTTTGCGGGGGGGTGGCTACACCCTC.

The V call is TRBV4-2, the J call TRBJ2-2; 7 nucleotides align to TRBD1. CDR3 length equals 16 residues. Germline-derived CDR1 and CDR2 are LGHNA and YNFKEQ. The V segment lost 1 base and the J segment 5 bases; nucleotides outside the gene matches: 7. CDR3 residues: CASSQVSLQGTGELFF. In nucleotides, the CDR3 is TGTGCCAGCAGCCAAGTCTCTCTACAGGGGACCGGGGAGCTGTTTTTT.

The rearrangement links TRBV15 to TRBJ1-2; D remains ambiguous. Germline lookup yields CDR1 LNHNV and CDR2 YYDKDF (reference sequence). This CDR3 has 13 residues. V was cut by 1 base and J by 5 bases, with 8 bases left in between. In nucleotides, the CDR3 is TGTGCCACCAGCAGAGGTGGGAGGTATGGCTACACCTTC. This codes for CATSRGGRYGYTF.

This clonotype has ten or more counts. This chain joins TRBV7-2 and TRBJ2-1; 11 bases align to TRBD1. CDR1 is SGHTA, CDR2 FQGNSA, per germline. The CDR3 extends over 16 amino acids. The V gene end was trimmed by 2 bases and the J gene end by 4 bases; junction bases not matched to a gene: 4. Here the CDR3 reads CASSLFGQGAYNEQFF. In nucleotides, the CDR3 is TGTGCCAGCAGCTTATTCGGACAGGGGGCTTACAATGAGCAGTTCTTC.

The gene calls are TRBV28 and TRBJ1-5; D is perhaps TRBD1 (5 bases). Germline CDR1 and CDR2: MDHEN and SYDVKM. The CDR3 is made up of 15 amino acids. Deletions cut 6 bases from V and 0 bases from J, with 12 bases between. The CDR3, as DNA: TGTGCCAGCAGCCTGGACGGACATAGCAATCAGCCCCAGCATTTT. Translated: CASSLDGHSNQPQHF.

The chain uses TRBV2 and TRBJ2-3, with TRBD2 as a possible D gene (6 bases). The CDR3 extends over 15 amino acids. V was clipped by 3 bases and J by 1 base, with 11 bases between them. Germline V gives CDR1 SNHLY, CDR2 FYNNEI. The CDR3 region is CASSDWGVRTDTQYF. In nucleotides, the CDR3 is TGTGCCAGCAGTGATTGGGGGGTCCGCACAGATACGCAGTATTTT.

As for this clonotype: The missing conserved phenylalanine or tryptophan at the end of this CDR3 makes a read error likely. The V and J genes are TRBV4-3 and TRBJ2-1; TRBD1 matches 7 bases. Trimming at V came to 4 bases and at J to 0 bases, leaving 9 bases not matched to a gene. Germline loops: CDR1 LGHNA, CDR2 YSLEER. The CDR3 spans 17 residues. The CDR3 nucleotides read TGCGCCAGCAGCCTCATGACAGGGAAGAGCTCCTACAATGAGCAGTTCCTC. Translation gives CASSLMTGKSSYNEQFL.

To note about this clonotype: A much larger clone is a single base away; this may be a read error. The chain has TRBV28 and TRBJ1-5, with D unclear. The CDR3 loop spans 14 amino acids. From germline, CDR1 is MDHEN and CDR2 SYDVKM. In DNA, the CDR3 is TGTGCCAGCATTTTAGGTCGAAGCAATCAGCCCCAGCATTTT. Translation: CASILGRSNQPQHF.